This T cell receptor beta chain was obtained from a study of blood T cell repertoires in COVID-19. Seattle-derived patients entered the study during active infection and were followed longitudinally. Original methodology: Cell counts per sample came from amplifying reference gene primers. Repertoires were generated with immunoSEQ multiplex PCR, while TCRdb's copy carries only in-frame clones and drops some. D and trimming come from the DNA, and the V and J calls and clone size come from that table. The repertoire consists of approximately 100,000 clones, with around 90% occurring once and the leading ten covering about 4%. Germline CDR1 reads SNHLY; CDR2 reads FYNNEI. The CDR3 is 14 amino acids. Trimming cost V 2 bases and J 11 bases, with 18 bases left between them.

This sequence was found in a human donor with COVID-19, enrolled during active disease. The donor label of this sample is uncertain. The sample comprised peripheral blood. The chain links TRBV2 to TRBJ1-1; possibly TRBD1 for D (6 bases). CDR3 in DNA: TGTGCCAGCAGTGAAACTACAGGGTATTCACGGGCTTTCTTT. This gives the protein CASSETTGYSRAFF.